This TCR beta chain came from a study of T cell responses to AZD1222 COVID-19 vaccine. Study-wide findings and caveats: Just 6 or 7 people given AZD1222 tested seropositive at baseline.

Data came from immunoSEQ multiplex PCR; TCRdb stores just in-frame clones and leaves some out. The sample records fewer than 250,000 clones, roughly 91% being singletons. With respect to this clone: Antigen unknown.

The sequence derives from an adult in good health. Sequenced here: peripheral blood, sampled on day 0 of MenACWY control vaccination.

The CDR3 here is CASRGQSFYGYTF. The CDR3 coding sequence is TGTGCCAGCAGGGGACAGAGTTTCTATGGCTACACCTTC. V usage is TRBV6-6 and J usage is TRBJ1-2; 7 bases are shared with TRBD1. V lost 6 bases, J lost 4 bases, and 5 bases stayed unmatched. The CDR3 sequence is 13 residues long. Germline CDR1 MNHNY, CDR2 SVGAGI (reference sequence).